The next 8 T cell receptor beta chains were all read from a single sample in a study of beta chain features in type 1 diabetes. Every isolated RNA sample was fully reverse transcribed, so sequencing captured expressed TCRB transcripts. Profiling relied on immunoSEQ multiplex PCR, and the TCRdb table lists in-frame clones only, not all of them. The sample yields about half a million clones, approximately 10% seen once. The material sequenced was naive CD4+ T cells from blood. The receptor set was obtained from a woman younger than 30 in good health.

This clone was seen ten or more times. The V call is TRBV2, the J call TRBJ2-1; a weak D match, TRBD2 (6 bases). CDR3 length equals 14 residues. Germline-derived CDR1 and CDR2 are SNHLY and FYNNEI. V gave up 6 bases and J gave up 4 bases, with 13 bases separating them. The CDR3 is CASRQNSGYNEQFF. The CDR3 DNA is TGTGCCAGCAGGCAGAATAGCGGATACAATGAGCAGTTCTTC.

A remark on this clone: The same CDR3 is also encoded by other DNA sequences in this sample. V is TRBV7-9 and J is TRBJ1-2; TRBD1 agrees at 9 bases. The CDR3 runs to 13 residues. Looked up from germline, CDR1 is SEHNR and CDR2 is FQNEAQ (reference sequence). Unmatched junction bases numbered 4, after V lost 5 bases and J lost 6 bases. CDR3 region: CASSLGQGNGYTF. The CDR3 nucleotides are TGTGCCAGCAGCCTGGGACAGGGAAATGGCTACACCTTC.

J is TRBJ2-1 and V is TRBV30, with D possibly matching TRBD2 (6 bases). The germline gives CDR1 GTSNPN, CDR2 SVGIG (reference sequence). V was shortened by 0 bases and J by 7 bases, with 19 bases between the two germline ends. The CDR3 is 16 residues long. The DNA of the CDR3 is TGTGCCTGGAGTGTAACCTTTTGGGAGGAGGAGAATGAGCAGTTCTTC. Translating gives CAWSVTFWEEENEQFF.

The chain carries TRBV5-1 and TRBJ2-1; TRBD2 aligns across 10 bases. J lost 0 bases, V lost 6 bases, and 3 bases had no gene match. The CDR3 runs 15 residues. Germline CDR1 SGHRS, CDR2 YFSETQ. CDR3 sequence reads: CASTPSGSSYNEQFF. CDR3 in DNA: TGCGCCAGCACGCCTAGCGGGAGCTCCTACAATGAGCAGTTCTTC.

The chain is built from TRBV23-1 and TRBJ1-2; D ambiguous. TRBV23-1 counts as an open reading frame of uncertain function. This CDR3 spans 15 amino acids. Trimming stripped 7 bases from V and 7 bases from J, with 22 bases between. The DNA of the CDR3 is TGCGCCAGCACCAAAAACCGGTATAACAGACGTGGCTACACCTTC. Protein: CASTKNRYNRRGYTF.

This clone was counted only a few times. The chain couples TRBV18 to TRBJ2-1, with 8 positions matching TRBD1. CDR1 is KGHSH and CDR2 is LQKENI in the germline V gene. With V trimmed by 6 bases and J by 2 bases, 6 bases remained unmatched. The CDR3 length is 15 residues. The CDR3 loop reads CASSPADRAYNEQFF. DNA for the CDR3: TGTGCCAGCTCGCCCGCGGACAGGGCCTACAATGAGCAGTTCTTC.

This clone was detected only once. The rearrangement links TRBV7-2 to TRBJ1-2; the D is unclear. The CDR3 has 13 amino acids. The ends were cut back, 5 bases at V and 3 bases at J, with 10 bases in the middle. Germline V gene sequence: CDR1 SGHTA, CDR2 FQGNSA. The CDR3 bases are TGTGCCAGCAGCGAAGCGAAAGACTATGGCTACACCTTC. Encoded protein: CASSEAKDYGYTF. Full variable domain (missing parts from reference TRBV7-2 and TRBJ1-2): GAGVSQSPSNKVTEKGKDVELRCDPISGHTALYWYRQSLGQGLEFLIYFQGNSAPDKSGLPSDRFSAERTGGSVSTLTIQRTQQEDSAVYLCASSEAKDYGYTFGSGTRLTVV.

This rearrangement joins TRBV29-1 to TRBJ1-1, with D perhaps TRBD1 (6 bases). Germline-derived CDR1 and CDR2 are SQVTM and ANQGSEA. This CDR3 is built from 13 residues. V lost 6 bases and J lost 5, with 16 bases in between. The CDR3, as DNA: TGCAGCGTCTCCGAAGGGGGTCGGACTGAAGCTTTCTTT. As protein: CSVSEGGRTEAFF.